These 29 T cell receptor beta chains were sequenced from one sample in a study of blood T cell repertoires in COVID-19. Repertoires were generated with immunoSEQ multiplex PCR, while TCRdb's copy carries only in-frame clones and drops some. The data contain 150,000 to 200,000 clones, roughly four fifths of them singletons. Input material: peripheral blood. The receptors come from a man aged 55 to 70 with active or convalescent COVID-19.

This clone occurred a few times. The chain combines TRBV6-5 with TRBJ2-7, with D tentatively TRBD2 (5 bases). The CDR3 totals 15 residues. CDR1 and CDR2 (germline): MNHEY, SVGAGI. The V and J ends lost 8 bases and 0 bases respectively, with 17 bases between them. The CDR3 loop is CASRGSWFPSYEQYF. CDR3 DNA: TGTGCCAGCCGGGGTTCGTGGTTCCCCTCCTACGAGCAGTACTTC.

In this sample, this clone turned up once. The DNA of the CDR3 is TGCGCCAGCAGCTTACTTAGCGGGGGGGAATACAATGAGCAGTTCTTC. It specifies CASSLLSGGEYNEQFF. The rearrangement links TRBV5-1 to TRBJ2-1; 11 bases agree with TRBD2. The CDR3 length is 16 residues. CDR1 and CDR2 from the germline V gene are SGHRS and YFSETQ. Losses at the gene ends were 2 bases for V and 4 bases for J; bases not matched to a gene: 5.

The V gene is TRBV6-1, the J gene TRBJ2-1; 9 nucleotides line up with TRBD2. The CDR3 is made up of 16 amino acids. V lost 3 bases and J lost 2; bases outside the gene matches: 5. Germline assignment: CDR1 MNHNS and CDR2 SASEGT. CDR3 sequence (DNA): TGTGCCAGCAGTGAGGGTAGCGGGGGCCCCTACAATGAGCAGTTCTTC. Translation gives CASSEGSGGPYNEQFF.

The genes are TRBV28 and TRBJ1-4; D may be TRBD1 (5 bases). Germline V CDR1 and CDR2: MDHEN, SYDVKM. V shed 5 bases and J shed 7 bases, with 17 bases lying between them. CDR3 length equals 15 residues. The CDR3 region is CASSPEAGGSEKLFF. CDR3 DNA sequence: TGTGCCAGCAGTCCAGAAGCGGGGGGATCTGAAAAACTGTTTTTT.

The CDR3 spells CASSLDGPGGTNTEAFF. Written as DNA, the CDR3 is TGCGCCAGCAGCTTGGACGGGCCGGGAGGGACGAACACTGAAGCTTTCTTT. The chain joins TRBV5-1 to TRBJ1-1; D might be TRBD1 (5 bases). Germline CDR1 is SGHRS and CDR2 is YFSETQ. The CDR3 loop spans 17 amino acids. Trimming removed 0 bases at V and 1 base at J, with 16 bases between.

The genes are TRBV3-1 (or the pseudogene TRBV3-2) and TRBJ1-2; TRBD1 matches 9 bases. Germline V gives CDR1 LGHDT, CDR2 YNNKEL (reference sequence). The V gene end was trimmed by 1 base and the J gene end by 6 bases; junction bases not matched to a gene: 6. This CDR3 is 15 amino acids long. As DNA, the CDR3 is TGTGCCAGCAGCCAAGGAGGGGGGACAGGGAATGGCTACACCTTC. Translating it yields CASSQGGGTGNGYTF.

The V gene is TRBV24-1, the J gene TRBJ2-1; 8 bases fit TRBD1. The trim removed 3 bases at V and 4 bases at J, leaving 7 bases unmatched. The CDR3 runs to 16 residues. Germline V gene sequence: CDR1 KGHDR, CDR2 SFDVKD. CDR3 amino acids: CATSDHRDRMYNEQFF. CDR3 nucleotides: TGTGCCACCAGTGATCACCGGGACAGGATGTACAATGAGCAGTTCTTC.

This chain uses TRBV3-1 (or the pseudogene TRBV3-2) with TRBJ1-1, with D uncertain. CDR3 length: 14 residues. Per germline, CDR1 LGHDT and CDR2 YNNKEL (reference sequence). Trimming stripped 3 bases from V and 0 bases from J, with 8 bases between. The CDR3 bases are TGTGCCAGCAGCCAGCCGCCTATGAACACTGAAGCTTTCTTT. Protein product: CASSQPPMNTEAFF.

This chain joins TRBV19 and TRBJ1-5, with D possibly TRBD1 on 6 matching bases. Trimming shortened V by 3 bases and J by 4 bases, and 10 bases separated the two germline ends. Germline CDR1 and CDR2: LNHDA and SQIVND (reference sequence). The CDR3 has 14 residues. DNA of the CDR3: TGTGCCAGTAGTATCCAGGGGCGGAATCAGCCCCAGCATTTT. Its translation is CASSIQGRNQPQHF. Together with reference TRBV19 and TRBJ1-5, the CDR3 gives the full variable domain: DGGITQSPKYLFRKEGQNVTLSCEQNLNHDAMYWYRQDPGQGLRLIYYSQIVNDFQKGDIAEGYSVSREKKESFPLTVTSAQKNPTAFYLCASSIQGRNQPQHFGDGTRLSIL.

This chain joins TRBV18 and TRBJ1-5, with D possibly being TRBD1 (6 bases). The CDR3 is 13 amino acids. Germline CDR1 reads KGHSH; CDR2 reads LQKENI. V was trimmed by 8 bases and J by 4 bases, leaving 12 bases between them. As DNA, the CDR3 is TGTGCCAGCGGTATGGACAGTAATCAGCCCCAGCATTTT. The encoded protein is CASGMDSNQPQHF.

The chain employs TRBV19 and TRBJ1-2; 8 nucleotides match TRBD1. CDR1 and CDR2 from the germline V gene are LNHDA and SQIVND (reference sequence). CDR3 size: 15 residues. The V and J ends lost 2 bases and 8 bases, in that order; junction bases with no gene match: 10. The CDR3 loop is CASSISTGATRGYTF. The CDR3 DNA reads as TGTGCCAGTAGTATATCGACAGGGGCCACTAGAGGCTACACCTTC. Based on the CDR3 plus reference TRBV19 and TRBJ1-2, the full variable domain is DGGITQSPKYLFRKEGQNVTLSCEQNLNHDAMYWYRQDPGQGLRLIYYSQIVNDFQKGDIAEGYSVSREKKESFPLTVTSAQKNPTAFYLCASSISTGATRGYTFGSGTRLTVV.

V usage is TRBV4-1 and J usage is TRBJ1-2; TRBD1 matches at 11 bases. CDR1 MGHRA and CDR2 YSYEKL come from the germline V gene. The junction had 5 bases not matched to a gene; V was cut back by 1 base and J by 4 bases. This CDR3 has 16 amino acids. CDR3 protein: CASSQGDRGYGYGYTF. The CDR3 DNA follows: TGCGCCAGCAGCCAAGGGGACAGGGGGTACGGCTATGGCTACACCTTC.

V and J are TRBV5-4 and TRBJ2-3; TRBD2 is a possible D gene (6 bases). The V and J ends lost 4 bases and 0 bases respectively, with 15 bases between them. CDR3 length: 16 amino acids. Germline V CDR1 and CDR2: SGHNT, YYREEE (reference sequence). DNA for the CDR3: TGTGCCAGCAGCCCCGGGACTTATAGCAGCACAGATACGCAGTATTTT. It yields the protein CASSPGTYSSTDTQYF.

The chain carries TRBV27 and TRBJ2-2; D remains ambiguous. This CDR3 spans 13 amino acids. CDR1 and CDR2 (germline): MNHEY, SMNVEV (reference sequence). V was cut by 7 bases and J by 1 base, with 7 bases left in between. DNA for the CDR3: TGTGCCAGCAAGTACTGGAACACCGGGGAGCTGTTTTTT. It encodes CASKYWNTGELFF.

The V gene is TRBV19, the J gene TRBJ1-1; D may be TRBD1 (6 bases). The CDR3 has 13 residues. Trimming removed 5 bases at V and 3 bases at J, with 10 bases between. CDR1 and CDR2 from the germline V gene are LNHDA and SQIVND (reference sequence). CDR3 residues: CASSAQGDTEAFF. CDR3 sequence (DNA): TGTGCCAGTAGTGCACAGGGAGACACTGAAGCTTTCTTT.

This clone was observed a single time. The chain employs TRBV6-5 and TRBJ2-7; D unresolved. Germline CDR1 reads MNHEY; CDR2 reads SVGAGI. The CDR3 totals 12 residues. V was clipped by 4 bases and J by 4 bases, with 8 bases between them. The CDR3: CASSSSGYEQYF. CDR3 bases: TGTGCCAGCAGTTCCTCCGGGTACGAGCAGTACTTC.

The DNA of the CDR3 is TGTGCCAGCAGCCCGAGACAGGGGGCGGGTAATGAAAAACTGTTTTTT. Its protein product is CASSPRQGAGNEKLFF. The chain is built from TRBV7-9 and TRBJ1-4, with 10 bases lining up with TRBD1. The CDR3 is 16 amino acids. CDR1 is SEHNR and CDR2 is FQNEAQ in the germline V gene (reference sequence). The J segment lost 4 bases and the V segment lost 5 bases, leaving 7 bases of the junction unmatched.

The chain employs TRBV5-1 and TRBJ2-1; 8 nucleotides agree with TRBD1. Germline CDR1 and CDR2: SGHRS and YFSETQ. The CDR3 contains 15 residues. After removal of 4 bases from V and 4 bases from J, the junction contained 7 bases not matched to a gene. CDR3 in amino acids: CASSGSGGAYNEQFF. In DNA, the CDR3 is TGCGCCAGCAGCGGATCAGGGGGCGCTTACAATGAGCAGTTCTTC.

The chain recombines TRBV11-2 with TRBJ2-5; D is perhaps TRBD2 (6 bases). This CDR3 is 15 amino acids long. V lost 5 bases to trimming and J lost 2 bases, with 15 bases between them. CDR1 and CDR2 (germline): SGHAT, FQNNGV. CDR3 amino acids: CASSPAGRAQETQYF. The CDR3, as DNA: TGTGCCAGCAGCCCCGCGGGAAGGGCTCAAGAGACCCAGTACTTC.

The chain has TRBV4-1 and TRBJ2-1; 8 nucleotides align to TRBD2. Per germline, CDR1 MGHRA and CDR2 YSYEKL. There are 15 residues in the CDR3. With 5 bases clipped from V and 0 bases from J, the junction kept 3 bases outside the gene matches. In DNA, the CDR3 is TGCGCCAGCAGCTACGGGGGGGCCTCCTACAATGAGCAGTTCTTC. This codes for CASSYGGASYNEQFF.

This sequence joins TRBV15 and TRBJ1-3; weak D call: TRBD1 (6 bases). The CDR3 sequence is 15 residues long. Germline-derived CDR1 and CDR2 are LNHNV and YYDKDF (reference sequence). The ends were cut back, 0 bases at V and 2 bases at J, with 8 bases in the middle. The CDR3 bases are TGTGCCACCAGCAGAGATCCAGGGGCTGGAAACACCATATATTTT. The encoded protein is CATSRDPGAGNTIYF.

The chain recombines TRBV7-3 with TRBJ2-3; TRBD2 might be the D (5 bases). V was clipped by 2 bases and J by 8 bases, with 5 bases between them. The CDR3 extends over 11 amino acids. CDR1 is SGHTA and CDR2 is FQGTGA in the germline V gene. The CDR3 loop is CASSLGGTQYF. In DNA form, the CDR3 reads TGTGCCAGCAGCTTAGGAGGTACGCAGTATTTT.

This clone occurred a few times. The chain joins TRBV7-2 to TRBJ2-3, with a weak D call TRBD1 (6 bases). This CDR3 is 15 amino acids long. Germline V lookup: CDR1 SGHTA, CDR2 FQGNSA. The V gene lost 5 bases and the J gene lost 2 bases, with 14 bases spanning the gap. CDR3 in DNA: TGTGCCAGCAGCCCAAGAGGGGGTAACACAGATACGCAGTATTTT. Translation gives CASSPRGGNTDTQYF. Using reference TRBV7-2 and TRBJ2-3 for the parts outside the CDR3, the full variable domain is GAGVSQSPSNKVTEKGKDVELRCDPISGHTALYWYRQSLGQGLEFLIYFQGNSAPDKSGLPSDRFSAERTGGSVSTLTIQRTQQEDSAVYLCASSPRGGNTDTQYFGPGTRLTVL.

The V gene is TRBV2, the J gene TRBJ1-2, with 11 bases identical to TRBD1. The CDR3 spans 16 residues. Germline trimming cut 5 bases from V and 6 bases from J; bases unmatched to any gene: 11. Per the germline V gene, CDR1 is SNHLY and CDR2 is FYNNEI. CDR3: CASSLGGQGGIDGYTF. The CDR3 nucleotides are TGTGCCAGCAGTTTAGGGGGACAGGGGGGTATTGATGGCTACACCTTC.

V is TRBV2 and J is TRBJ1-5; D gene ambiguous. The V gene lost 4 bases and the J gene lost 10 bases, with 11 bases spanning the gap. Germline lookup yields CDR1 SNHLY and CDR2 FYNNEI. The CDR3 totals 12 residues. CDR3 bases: TGTGCCAGCAGTGGGGAGATCAGCCCCCAGCATTTT. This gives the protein CASSGEISPQHF.

CDR3 DNA sequence: TGTGCCAGCAGTGAAGCGTCTAGTAAGCGGTACAATGAGCAGTTCTTC. This codes for CASSEASSKRYNEQFF. The V call is TRBV6-1, the J call TRBJ2-1, with a possible D match to TRBD2 (5 bases). The V gene's germline CDR1 is MNHNS and CDR2 SASEGT. This CDR3 region has 16 residues. The V end was cut by 0 bases, the J end by 4 bases, with 13 bases between.

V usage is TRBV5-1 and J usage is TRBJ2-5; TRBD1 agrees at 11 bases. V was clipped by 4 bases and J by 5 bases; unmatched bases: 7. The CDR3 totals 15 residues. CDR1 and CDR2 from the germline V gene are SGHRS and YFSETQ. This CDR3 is CASSLPGTGGETQYF. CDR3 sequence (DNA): TGCGCCAGCAGCCTACCCGGGACAGGGGGGGAGACCCAGTACTTC.

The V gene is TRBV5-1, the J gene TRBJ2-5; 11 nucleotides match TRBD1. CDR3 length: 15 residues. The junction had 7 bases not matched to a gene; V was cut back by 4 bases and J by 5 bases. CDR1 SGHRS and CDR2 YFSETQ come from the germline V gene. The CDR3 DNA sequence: TGCGCCAGCAGCGCCGGACAGGGGGCGGGCGAGACCCAGTACTTC. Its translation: CASSAGQGAGETQYF.

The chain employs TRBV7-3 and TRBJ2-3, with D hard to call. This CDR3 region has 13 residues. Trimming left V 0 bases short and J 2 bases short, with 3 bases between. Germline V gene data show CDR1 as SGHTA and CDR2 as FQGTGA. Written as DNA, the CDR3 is TGTGCCAGCAGCTTAACTCACACAGATACGCAGTATTTT. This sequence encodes CASSLTHTDTQYF. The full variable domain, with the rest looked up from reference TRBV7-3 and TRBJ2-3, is GAGVSQTPSNKVTEKGKYVELRCDPISGHTALYWYRQSLGQGPEFLIYFQGTGAADDSGLPNDRFFAVRPEGSVSTLKIQRTERGDSAVYLCASSLTHTDTQYFGPGTRLTVL.